This TCR beta chain was found in a study of shared clonotypes between healthy human individuals. The CDR3 is 13 residues long. CDR1 and CDR2 from the germline V gene are SEHNR and FQNEAQ (reference sequence). V lost 3 bases to trimming and J lost 3 bases, with 9 bases between them. Notes on this clone: Other nucleotide sequences in the sample specify the same CDR3.

At a deep level, the assay was run. The method was immunoSEQ multiplex PCR; TCRdb's version includes in-frame clones alone and lacks a portion of them. The profile shows about 340,000 clones, roughly 80% of them singletons. The sample taken for sequencing was memory CD4+ T cells sorted from blood. Subset noted: CD45RA-negative fraction. V and J are TRBV7-9 and TRBJ2-7; D ambiguous. The TCR originated in a man aged 25 to 40 in good health. The CDR3 region is CASSLGDGYEQYF. DNA of the CDR3: TGTGCCAGCAGCTTGGGCGACGGCTACGAGCAGTACTTC.